The 12 T cell receptor beta chains below were found in one sample sequenced in a study of blood T cell repertoires in COVID-19. Clones were read by immunoSEQ multiplex PCR, and TCRdb kept only the in-frame ones, dropping some. The data show 200,000 to 250,000 clones, 80% seen once. Sequenced material: PBMCs or T cells enriched from blood (not recorded which). Every receptor here comes from a woman between 35 and 50 years old with acute COVID-19.

The chain has TRBV19 and TRBJ2-3, with a tentative D call TRBD2 (5 bases). V dropped 4 bases and J dropped 1 base, with 18 bases sitting between them. The germline CDR1 and CDR2 sequences are LNHDA and SQIVND (reference sequence). CDR3 length: 17 amino acids. The CDR3 loop reads CASSRVRERARTDTQYF. The CDR3, as DNA: TGTGCCAGTAGTAGAGTCCGGGAACGAGCGCGCACAGATACGCAGTATTTT.

J is TRBJ2-1 and V is TRBV11-3; unclear D gene. Looked up from germline, CDR1 is SGHNT and CDR2 is YENEEA. CDR3 length: 15 amino acids. Trimming left V 1 base short and J 6 bases short, with 13 bases between. The CDR3, as DNA: TGTGCCAGCAGCTTAGCAGGTGGCCCCTCCAATGAGCAGTTCTTC. Its translation: CASSLAGGPSNEQFF. Together with reference TRBV11-3 and TRBJ2-1, the CDR3 gives the full variable domain: EAGVVQSPRYKIIEKKQPVAFWCNPISGHNTLYWYLQNLGQGPELLIRYENEEAVDDSQLPKDRFSAERLKGVDSTLKIQPAELGDSAVYLCASSLAGGPSNEQFFGPGTRLTVL.

The chain is built from TRBV10-3 and TRBJ1-4; 12 nucleotides line up with TRBD1. Germline CDR1 reads ENHRY; CDR2 reads SYGVKD. This CDR3 comprises 17 residues. V lost 5 bases and J lost 7; bases outside the gene matches: 11. The chain's CDR3 is CAISPSMGQGAAEKLFF. In nucleotides, the CDR3 is TGTGCCATCAGTCCATCAATGGGACAGGGGGCGGCTGAAAAACTGTTTTTT.

The rearrangement joins TRBV27 to TRBJ2-6, with 8 nucleotides matching TRBD1. The CDR3 is made up of 19 amino acids. V was clipped by 5 bases and J by 0 bases; unmatched bases: 12. The germline gives CDR1 MNHEY, CDR2 SMNVEV (reference sequence). The CDR3 region has the DNA TGTGCCAGCAGTCTCCGGTCGACAGGGGTGGCCTCTGGGGCCAACGTCCTGACTTTC. This translates into CASSLRSTGVASGANVLTF.

The chain has TRBV7-8 and TRBJ1-2, with TRBD1 matching over 9 bases. The CDR3 runs to 14 residues. Germline CDR1 reads SGHVS; CDR2 reads FQNEAQ. J gave up 4 bases and V 1 base, and 1 base lay outside the gene matches. The CDR3 nucleotides read TGTGCCAGCAGCTTAGGGACAGGGGCCTATGGCTACACCTTC. It specifies CASSLGTGAYGYTF.

The V gene is TRBV18, the J gene TRBJ1-2; TRBD1 aligns across 7 bases. The CDR3 spans 13 residues. Unmatched junction bases numbered 4, after V lost 3 bases and J lost 6 bases. Germline V gene data show CDR1 as KGHSH and CDR2 as LQKENI. CDR3 in DNA: TGTGCCAGCTCACCGACAGGGTCGGATGGCTACACCTTC. This encodes CASSPTGSDGYTF. The whole variable domain, remainder taken from reference TRBV18 and TRBJ1-2, is NAGVMQNPRHLVRRRGQEARLRCSPMKGHSHVYWYRQLPEEGLKFMVYLQKENIIDESGMPKERFSAEFPKEGPSILRIQQVVRGDSAAYFCASSPTGSDGYTFGSGTRLTVV.

This clone appeared once. The same CDR3 also results from other DNA sequences found in this sample. The chain uses TRBV28 and TRBJ1-2, with 9 nucleotides matching TRBD1. The germline V gene encodes CDR1 MDHEN and CDR2 SYDVKM. After removal of 6 bases from V and 4 bases from J, the junction contained 6 bases not matched to a gene. CDR3 size: 14 residues. This CDR3 reads CASSPGTGPYGYTF. For the CDR3, the DNA is TGTGCCAGCAGCCCAGGGACAGGGCCCTATGGCTACACCTTC.

This clone was seen many times. The V gene is TRBV28, the J gene TRBJ1-2; 8 bases match TRBD1. CDR1 is MDHEN and CDR2 is SYDVKM in the germline V gene. The CDR3 runs 17 residues. The V segment lost 3 bases and the J segment 7 bases; nucleotides outside the gene matches: 16. CDR3 nucleotide sequence: TGTGCCAGCAGTTTTATCCAAGCTCCAGGGGGCTTGGGTGGCTACACCTTC. It is translated as CASSFIQAPGGLGGYTF.

This clone has only one observation. The J gene is TRBJ2-2, the V gene TRBV7-2, with 7 bases identical to TRBD2. CDR3 size: 17 residues. From germline, CDR1 is SGHTA and CDR2 FQGNSA. V shed 5 bases and J 6 bases; nucleotides not matched to a gene: 15. This chain's CDR3 is CASSPNAARAGPGELFF. In nucleotides, the CDR3 is TGTGCCAGCAGCCCGAATGCCGCCCGAGCGGGACCCGGGGAGCTGTTTTTT.

V is TRBV19 and J is TRBJ1-5, with D possibly matching TRBD1 (6 bases). The CDR3 length is 14 residues. Germline V gene sequence: CDR1 LNHDA, CDR2 SQIVND (reference sequence). The V and J ends lost 6 bases and 2 bases respectively, with 11 bases between them. DNA for the CDR3: TGTGCCAGTAGGCCACAGGGTCGCAATCAGCCCCAGCATTTT. Translating it yields CASRPQGRNQPQHF. The full variable domain, rest sourced from reference TRBV19 and TRBJ1-5, is DGGITQSPKYLFRKEGQNVTLSCEQNLNHDAMYWYRQDPGQGLRLIYYSQIVNDFQKGDIAEGYSVSREKKESFPLTVTSAQKNPTAFYLCASRPQGRNQPQHFGDGTRLSIL.

This clone appeared once. V usage is TRBV30 and J usage is TRBJ2-1; 10 bases map to TRBD1. Germline V gene data show CDR1 as GTSNPN and CDR2 as SVGIG (reference sequence). V dropped 4 bases and J dropped 7; count of bases not matched to a gene: 4. This CDR3 comprises 13 residues. CDR3 DNA sequence: TGTGCCTGGATCCCGGGACAGGGGAATGAGCAGTTCTTC. It is translated as CAWIPGQGNEQFF.

V is TRBV27 and J is TRBJ1-6, with 10 positions matching TRBD1. Germline V gene sequence: CDR1 MNHEY, CDR2 SMNVEV (reference sequence). The CDR3 spans 17 residues. Trimming took 8 bases from V and 5 from J; bases not matched to a gene: 12. The CDR3 spells CASRTVFGTGDNSPLHF. The DNA of the CDR3 is TGTGCCAGCCGAACCGTATTCGGGACAGGGGATAATTCACCCCTCCACTTT.